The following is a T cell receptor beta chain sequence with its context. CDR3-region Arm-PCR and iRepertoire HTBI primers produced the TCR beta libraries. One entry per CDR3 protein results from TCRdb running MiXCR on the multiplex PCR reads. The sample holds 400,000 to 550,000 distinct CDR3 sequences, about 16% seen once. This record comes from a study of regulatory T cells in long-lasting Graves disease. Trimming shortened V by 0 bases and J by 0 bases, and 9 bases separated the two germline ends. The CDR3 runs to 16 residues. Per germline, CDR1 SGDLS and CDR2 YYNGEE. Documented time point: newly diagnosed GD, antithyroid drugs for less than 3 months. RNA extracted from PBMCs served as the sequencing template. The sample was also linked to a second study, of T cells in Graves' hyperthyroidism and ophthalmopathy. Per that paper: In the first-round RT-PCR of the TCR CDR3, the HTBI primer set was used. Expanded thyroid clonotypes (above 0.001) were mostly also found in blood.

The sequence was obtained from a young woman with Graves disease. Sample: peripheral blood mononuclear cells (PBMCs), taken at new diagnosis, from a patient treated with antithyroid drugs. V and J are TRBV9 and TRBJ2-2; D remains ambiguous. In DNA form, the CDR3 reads TGTGCCAGCAGCGTAGAGAACAGAGCGAACACCGGGGAGCTGTTTTTT. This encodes CASSVENRANTGELFF.